This entry is about one T cell receptor (beta chain). CDR3 size: 11 residues. V lost 5 bases, J lost 3 bases, and 5 bases lay in between. Looked up from germline, CDR1 is MDHEN and CDR2 is SYDVKM. The table came from immunoSEQ multiplex PCR; TCRdb's copy has only in-frame clones and leaves some out. This sample has more than 550,000 clones, with about 89% found just once. The data derive from a study of shared T cell receptors in the human thymus. In addition, the sample was reused for a study of human thymus T cells. That paper notes: The donor group consisted of healthy Finnish infants who were having corrective surgery for congenital heart defects. Resections that were taken during corrective heart surgery supplied the thymus tissue. Thymic and blood repertoires appeared to show biased V and J gene usage. As related research reported, thymic repertoires overlapped highly among unrelated individuals.

The clonotype was recovered from a boy younger than two with a congenital heart defect. Sequencing was performed on thymocytes. This chain links TRBV28 with TRBJ2-7; D gene uncertain. CDR3 protein: CASSPYYEQYF. The CDR3 region has the DNA TGTGCCAGCAGTCCTTACTACGAGCAGTACTTC.